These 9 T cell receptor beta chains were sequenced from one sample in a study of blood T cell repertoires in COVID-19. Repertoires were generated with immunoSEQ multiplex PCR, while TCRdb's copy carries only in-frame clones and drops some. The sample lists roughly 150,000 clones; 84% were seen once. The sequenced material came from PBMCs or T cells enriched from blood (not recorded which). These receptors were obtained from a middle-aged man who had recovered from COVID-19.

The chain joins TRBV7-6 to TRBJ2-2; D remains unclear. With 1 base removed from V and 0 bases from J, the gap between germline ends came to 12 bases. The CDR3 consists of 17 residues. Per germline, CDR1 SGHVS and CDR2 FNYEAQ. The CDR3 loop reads CASSLEAGISNTGELFF. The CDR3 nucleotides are TGTGCCAGCAGCTTAGAGGCAGGAATCTCGAACACCGGGGAGCTGTTTTTT.

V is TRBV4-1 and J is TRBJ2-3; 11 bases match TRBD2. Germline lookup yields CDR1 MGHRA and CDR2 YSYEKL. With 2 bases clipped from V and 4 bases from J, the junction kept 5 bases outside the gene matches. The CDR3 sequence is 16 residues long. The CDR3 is CASSQSVSGGADTQYF. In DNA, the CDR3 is TGCGCCAGCAGCCAATCCGTTAGCGGGGGGGCAGATACGCAGTATTTT.

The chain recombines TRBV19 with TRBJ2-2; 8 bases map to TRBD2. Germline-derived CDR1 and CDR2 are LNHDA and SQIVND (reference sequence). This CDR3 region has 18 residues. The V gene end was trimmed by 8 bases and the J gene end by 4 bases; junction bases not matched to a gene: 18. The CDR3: CASRRGLAGKTGTGELFF. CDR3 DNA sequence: TGTGCCAGTCGTAGGGGCCTAGCGGGCAAGACGGGCACCGGGGAGCTGTTTTTT. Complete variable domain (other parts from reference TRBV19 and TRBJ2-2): DGGITQSPKYLFRKEGQNVTLSCEQNLNHDAMYWYRQDPGQGLRLIYYSQIVNDFQKGDIAEGYSVSREKKESFPLTVTSAQKNPTAFYLCASRRGLAGKTGTGELFFGEGSRLTVL.

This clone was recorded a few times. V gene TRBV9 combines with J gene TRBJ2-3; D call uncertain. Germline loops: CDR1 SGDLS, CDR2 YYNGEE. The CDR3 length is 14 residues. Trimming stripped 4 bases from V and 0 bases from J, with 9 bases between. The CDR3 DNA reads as TGTGCCAGCAGCCCAACGGTTAGCACAGATACGCAGTATTTT. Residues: CASSPTVSTDTQYF.

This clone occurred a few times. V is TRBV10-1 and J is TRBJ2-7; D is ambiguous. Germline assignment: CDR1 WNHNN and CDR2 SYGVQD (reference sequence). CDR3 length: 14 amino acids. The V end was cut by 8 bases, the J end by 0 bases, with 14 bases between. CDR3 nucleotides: TGCGCCAGCCGACGGGTCTGGAGCTCCTACGAGCAGTACTTC. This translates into CASRRVWSSYEQYF.

CDR3 DNA: TGTGCCAGTAGTCCGGGAACAAACACTGAAGCTTTCTTT. The encoded protein is CASSPGTNTEAFF. The rearrangement uses TRBV19 and TRBJ1-1; D is unclear. V gave up 5 bases and J gave up 2 bases, with 9 bases separating them. CDR3 length: 13 residues. Germline loops: CDR1 LNHDA, CDR2 SQIVND (reference sequence).

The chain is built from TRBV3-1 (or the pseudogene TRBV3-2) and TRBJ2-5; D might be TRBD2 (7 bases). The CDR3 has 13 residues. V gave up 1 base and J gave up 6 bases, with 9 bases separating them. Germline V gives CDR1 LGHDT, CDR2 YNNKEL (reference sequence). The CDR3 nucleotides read TGTGCCAGCAGCCAAGTGGGGGGGCAGACCCAGTACTTC. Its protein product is CASSQVGGQTQYF.

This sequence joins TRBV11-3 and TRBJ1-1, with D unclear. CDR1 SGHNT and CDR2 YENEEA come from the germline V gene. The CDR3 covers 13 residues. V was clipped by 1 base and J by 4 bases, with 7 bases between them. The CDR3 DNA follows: TGTGCCAGCAGCTTAGGAGGGTTCACTGAAGCTTTCTTT. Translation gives CASSLGGFTEAFF.

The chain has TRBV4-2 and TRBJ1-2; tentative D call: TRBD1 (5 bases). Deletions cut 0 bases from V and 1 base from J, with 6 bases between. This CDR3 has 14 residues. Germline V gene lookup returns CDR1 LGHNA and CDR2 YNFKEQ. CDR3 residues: CASSQDRGNYGYTF. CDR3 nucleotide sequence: TGTGCCAGCAGCCAAGATAGGGGTAACTATGGCTACACCTTC.